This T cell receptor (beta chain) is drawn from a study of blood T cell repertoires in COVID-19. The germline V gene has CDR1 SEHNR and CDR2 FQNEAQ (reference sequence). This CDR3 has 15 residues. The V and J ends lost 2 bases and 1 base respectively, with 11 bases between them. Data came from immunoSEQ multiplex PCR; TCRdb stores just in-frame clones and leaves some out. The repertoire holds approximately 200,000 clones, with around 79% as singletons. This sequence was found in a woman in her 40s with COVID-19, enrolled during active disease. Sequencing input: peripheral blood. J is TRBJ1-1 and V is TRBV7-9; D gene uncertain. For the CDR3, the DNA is TGTGCCAGCAGCTTATTTCAGGCCAGGAACACTGAAGCTTTCTTT. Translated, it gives CASSLFQARNTEAFF.